This TCR beta chain comes out of a study of radiotherapy plus CTLA-4 blockade in lung cancer. In the study overall: Objective responses occurred in approximately 18% of patients; over 30% had disease control.

Concerning this clone: Its antigen remains unknown.

V shed 6 bases, J shed 3 bases, and the junction held 6 bases outside the gene matches. Germline V lookup: CDR1 SNHLY, CDR2 FYNNEI. This CDR3 spans 15 amino acids. Alongside CTLA-4 blockade with ipilimumab, patients with chemo-refractory metastatic non-small-cell lung cancer received focal radiation. The method was immunoSEQ multiplex PCR; TCRdb's version includes in-frame clones alone and lacks a portion of them. The table has about 25,000 clones, 65% to 85% seen once. Study-wide findings and caveats: Interferon-beta, together with early blood T cell clone dynamics, reportedly best predicted response. Expansion of tumor-derived TCR clones was observed in blood after radiotherapy plus ipilimumab.

The chain has TRBV2 and TRBJ2-2; 8 positions match TRBD1. Sequenced here: peripheral blood, sampled from a patient treated with radiotherapy plus ipilimumab. The sequence was collected from a human donor with non-small cell lung cancer who had stable disease on radiotherapy plus ipilimumab. The CDR3 spells CASRARTGYTGELFF. DNA for the CDR3: TGTGCCAGCAGGGCGAGGACAGGGTACACCGGGGAGCTGTTTTTT.